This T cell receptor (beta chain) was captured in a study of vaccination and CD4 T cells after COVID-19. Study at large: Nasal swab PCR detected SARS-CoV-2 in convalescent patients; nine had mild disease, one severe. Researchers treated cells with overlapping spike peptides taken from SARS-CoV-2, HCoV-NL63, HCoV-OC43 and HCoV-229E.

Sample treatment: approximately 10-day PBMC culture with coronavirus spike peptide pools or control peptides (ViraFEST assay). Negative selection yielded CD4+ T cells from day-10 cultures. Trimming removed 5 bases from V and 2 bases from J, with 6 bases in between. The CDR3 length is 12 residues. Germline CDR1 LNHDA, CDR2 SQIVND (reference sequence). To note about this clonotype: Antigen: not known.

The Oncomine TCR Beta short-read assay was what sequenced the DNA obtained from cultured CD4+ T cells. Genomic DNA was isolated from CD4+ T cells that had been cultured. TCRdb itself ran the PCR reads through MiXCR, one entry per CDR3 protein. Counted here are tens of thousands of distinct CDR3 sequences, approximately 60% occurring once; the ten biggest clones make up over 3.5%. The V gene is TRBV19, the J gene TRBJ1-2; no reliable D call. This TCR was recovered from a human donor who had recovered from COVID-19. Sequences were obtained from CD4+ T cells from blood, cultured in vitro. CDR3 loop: CASSGPNYGYTF. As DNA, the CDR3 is TGTGCCAGTAGTGGGCCCAACTATGGCTACACCTTC.